This T cell receptor (beta chain) appears in the sequencing data of a study of OX40 agonist ivuxolimab in advanced cancers. Overall study context: Dose-escalation patients' cancers were hepatocellular carcinoma, melanoma, renal cell or head and neck cancer.

This clone was recorded once. Its antigen is as yet unknown. The study, taken as a whole, reports: Within 6 weeks, CD4+ and CD8+ blood T cells expanded clonally at 0.1 to 3.0 mg/kg.

The data were produced by immunoSEQ multiplex PCR, yet TCRdb's version contains in-frame clones alone and is incomplete. The table lists about 22,000 clones, 84% of them singletons. The sequenced sample was CD4+ or CD8+ T cells sorted from blood, obtained in a trial of the OX40 agonist ivuxolimab. The TCR sequence derives from an adult with an advanced solid tumor such as melanoma, head and neck, liver or kidney cancer.

The CDR3 loop is CSVELTGGYEQYF. Here the CDR3 DNA reads TGCAGCGTTGAGTTGACAGGGGGCTACGAGCAGTACTTC. The V gene is TRBV29-1, the J gene TRBJ2-7, with 9 bases lining up with TRBD1. V shed 3 bases and J 3 bases; nucleotides not matched to a gene: 3. This CDR3 region has 13 residues. The germline V gene has CDR1 SQVTM and CDR2 ANQGSEA.